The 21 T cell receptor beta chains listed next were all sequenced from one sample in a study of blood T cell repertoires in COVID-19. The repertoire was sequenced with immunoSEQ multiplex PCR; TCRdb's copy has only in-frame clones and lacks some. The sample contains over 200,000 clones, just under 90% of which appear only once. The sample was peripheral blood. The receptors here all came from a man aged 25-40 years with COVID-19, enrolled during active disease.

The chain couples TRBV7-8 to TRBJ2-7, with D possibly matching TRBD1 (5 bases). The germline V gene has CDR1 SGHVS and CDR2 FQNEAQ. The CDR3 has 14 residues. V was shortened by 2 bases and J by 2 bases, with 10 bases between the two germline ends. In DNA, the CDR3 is TGTGCCAGCAGCTTAAGAAGGACAACCTACGAGCAGTACTTC. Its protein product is CASSLRRTTYEQYF.

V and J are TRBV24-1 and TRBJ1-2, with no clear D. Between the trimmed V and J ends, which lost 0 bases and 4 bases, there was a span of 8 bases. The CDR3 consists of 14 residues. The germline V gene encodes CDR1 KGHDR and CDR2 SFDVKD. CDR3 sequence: CATSDLPRGYGYTF. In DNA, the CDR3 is TGTGCCACCAGTGATTTGCCCCGGGGCTATGGCTACACCTTC.

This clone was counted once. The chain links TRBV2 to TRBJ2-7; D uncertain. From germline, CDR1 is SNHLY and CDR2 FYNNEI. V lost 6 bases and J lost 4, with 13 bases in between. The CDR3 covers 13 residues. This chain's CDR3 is CASSPGAGYEQYF. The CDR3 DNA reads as TGTGCCAGCAGCCCCGGTGCTGGTTACGAGCAGTACTTC.

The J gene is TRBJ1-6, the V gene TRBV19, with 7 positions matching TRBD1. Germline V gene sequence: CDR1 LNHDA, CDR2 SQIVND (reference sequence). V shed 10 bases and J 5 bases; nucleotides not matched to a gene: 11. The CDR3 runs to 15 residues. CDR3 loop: CATMNPTGNNSPLHF. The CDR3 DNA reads TGTGCCACCATGAATCCGACAGGGAATAATTCACCCCTCCACTTT.

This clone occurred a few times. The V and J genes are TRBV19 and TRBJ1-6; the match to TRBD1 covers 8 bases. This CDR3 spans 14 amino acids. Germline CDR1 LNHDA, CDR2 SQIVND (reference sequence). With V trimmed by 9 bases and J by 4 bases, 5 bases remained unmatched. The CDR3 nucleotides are TGTGCCAGCCGACAGGGGTTATATAATTCACCCCTCCACTTT. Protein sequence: CASRQGLYNSPLHF.

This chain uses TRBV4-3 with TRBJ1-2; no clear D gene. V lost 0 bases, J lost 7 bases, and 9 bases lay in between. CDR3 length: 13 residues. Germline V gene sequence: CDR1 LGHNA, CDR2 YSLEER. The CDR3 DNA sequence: TGCGCCAGCAGCCAAGATATAACGAGTGGCTACACCTTC. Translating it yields CASSQDITSGYTF.

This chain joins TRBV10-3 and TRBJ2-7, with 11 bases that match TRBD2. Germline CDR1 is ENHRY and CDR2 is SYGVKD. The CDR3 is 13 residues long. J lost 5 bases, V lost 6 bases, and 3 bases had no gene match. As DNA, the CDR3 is TGTGCCATCAGGGAGGGACTAGCGGACGAGCAGTACTTC. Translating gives CAIREGLADEQYF.

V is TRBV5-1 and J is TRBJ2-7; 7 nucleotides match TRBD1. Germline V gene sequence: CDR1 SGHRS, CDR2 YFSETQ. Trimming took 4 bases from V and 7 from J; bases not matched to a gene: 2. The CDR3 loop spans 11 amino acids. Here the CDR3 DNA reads TGCGCCAGCAGCGAACAGGGGGAGCAGTACTTC. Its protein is CASSEQGEQYF. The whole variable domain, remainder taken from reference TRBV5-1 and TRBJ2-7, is KAGVTQTPRYLIKTRGQQVTLSCSPISGHRSVSWYQQTPGQGLQFLFEYFSETQRNKGNFPGRFSGRQFSNSRSEMNVSTLELGDSALYLCASSEQGEQYFGPGTRLTVT.

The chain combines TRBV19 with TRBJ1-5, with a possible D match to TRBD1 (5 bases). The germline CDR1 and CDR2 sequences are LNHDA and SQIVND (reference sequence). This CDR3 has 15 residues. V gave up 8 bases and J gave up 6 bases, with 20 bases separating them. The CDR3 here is CASVGPRAPSQPQHF. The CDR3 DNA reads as TGTGCCAGTGTAGGGCCCAGGGCACCCTCTCAGCCCCAGCATTTT. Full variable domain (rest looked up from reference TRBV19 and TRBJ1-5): DGGITQSPKYLFRKEGQNVTLSCEQNLNHDAMYWYRQDPGQGLRLIYYSQIVNDFQKGDIAEGYSVSREKKESFPLTVTSAQKNPTAFYLCASVGPRAPSQPQHFGDGTRLSIL.

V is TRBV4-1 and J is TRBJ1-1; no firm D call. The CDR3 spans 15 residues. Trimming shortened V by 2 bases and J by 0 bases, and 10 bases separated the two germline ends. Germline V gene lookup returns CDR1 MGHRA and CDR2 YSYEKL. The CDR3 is CASSQRELLNTEAFF. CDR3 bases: TGCGCCAGCAGCCAACGAGAGTTATTGAACACTGAAGCTTTCTTT.

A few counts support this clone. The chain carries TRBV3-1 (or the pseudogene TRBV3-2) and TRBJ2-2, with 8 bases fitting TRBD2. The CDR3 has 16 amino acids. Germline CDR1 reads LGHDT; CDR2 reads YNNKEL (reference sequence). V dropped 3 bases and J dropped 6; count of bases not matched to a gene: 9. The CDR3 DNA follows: TGTGCCAGCAGCCAGGGACTAGTGTGGGATGCCGGGGAGCTGTTTTTT. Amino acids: CASSQGLVWDAGELFF.

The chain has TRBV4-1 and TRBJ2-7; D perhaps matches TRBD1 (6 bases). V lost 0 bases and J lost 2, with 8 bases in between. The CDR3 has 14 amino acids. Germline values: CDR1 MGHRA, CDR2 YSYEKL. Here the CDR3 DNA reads TGCGCCAGCAGCCAAGACAGGGGACCCTACGAGCAGTACTTC. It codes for CASSQDRGPYEQYF.

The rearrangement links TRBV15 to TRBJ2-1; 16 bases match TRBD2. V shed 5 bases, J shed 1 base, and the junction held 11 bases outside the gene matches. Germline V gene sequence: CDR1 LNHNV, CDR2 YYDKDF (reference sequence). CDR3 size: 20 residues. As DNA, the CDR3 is TGTGCCACCAGCCGGGAGGGACTAGCGGGAGGGCCCAGGTCCTACAATGAGCAGTTCTTC. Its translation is CATSREGLAGGPRSYNEQFF.

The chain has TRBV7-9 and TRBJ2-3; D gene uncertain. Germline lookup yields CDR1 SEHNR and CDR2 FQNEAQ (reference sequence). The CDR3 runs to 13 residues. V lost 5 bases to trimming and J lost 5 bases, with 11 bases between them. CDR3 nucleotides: TGTGCCAGCAGCCACTACTTCGGAGATACGCAGTATTTT. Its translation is CASSHYFGDTQYF.

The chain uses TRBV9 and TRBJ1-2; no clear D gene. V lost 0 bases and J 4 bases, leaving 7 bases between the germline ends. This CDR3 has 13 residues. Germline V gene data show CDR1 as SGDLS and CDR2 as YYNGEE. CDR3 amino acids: CASSVGHTYGYTF. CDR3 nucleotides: TGTGCCAGCAGCGTAGGACACACCTATGGCTACACCTTC.

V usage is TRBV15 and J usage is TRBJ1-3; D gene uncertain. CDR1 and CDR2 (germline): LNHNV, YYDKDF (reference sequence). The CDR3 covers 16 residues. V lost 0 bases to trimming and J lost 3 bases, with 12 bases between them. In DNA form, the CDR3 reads TGTGCCACCAGCAGAGATGGCTCCTCTGATGGAAACACCATATATTTT. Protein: CATSRDGSSDGNTIYF.

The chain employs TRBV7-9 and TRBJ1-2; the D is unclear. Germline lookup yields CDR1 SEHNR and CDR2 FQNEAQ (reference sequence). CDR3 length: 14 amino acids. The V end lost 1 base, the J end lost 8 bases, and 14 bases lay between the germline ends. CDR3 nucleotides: TGTGCCAGCAGCTTAGTTACCGGGTTTGGGGGCTACACCTTC. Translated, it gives CASSLVTGFGGYTF.

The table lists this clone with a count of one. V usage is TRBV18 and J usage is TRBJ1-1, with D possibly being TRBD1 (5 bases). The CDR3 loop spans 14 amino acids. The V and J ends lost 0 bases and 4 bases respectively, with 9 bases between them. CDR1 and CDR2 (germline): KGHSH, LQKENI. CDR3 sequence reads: CASSPPSQGTEAFF. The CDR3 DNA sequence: TGTGCCAGCTCACCACCTTCCCAGGGCACTGAAGCTTTCTTT.

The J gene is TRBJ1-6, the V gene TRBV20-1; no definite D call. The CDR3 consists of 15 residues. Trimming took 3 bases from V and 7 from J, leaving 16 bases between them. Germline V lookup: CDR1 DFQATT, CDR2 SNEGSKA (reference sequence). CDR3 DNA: TGCAGTGCTAGTGGCGGGGAGAGTGGGAATTCACCCCTCCACTTT. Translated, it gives CSASGGESGNSPLHF.

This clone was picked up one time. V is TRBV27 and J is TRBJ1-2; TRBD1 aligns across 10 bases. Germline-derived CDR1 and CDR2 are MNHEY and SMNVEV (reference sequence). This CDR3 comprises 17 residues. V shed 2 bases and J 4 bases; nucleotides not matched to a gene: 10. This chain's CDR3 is CASSLKVSRQGAYGYTF. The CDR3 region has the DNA TGTGCCAGCAGTTTAAAGGTCTCGAGACAGGGGGCCTATGGCTACACCTTC.

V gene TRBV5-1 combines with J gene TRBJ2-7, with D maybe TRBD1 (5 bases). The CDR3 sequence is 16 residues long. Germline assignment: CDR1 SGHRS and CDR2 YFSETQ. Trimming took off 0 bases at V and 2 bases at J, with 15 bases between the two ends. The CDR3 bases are TGCGCCAGCAGCTTGGCTCTCTCGGAAGGGGCCTACGAGCAGTACTTC. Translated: CASSLALSEGAYEQYF.